One and the same sample provided the 12 T cell receptor beta chains below, sequenced in a study of brain T cells in children with intractable seizures. Some clones are missing from TCRdb's copy, which holds only in-frame ones; the method was immunoSEQ multiplex PCR. The table lists about 41,000 clones, around 90% of them singletons. The specimen comprised peripheral blood, sampled at surgery. The receptors originated from a girl aged 2-9 years with tuberous sclerosis and intractable seizures.

The genes are TRBV7-9 and TRBJ1-1; tentatively, D is TRBD1 (6 bases). Germline V gene lookup returns CDR1 SEHNR and CDR2 FQNEAQ (reference sequence). Trimming removed 5 bases at V and 0 bases at J, with 7 bases between. This CDR3 region has 13 residues. Written as DNA, the CDR3 is TGTGCCAGCAGCGCAGGGGTGAACACTGAAGCTTTCTTT. It yields the protein CASSAGVNTEAFF.

J is TRBJ2-2 and V is TRBV4-1; D ambiguous. The CDR3 spans 15 residues. V lost 0 bases and J 1 base, leaving 6 bases between the germline ends. Looked up from germline, CDR1 is MGHRA and CDR2 is YSYEKL. The CDR3, as DNA: TGCGCCAGCAGCCAAGAGCGGATGAACACCGGGGAGCTGTTTTTT. This codes for CASSQERMNTGELFF.

For the CDR3, the DNA is TGTGCCAGCAGCTTCCGACAGGGGACTGAATATGGCTACACCTTC. It codes for CASSFRQGTEYGYTF. The V and J genes are TRBV7-9 and TRBJ1-2; 8 bases are shared with TRBD1. The CDR3 is 15 residues long. Germline loops: CDR1 SEHNR, CDR2 FQNEAQ (reference sequence). V lost 3 bases and J lost 5; bases outside the gene matches: 8.

This clone appeared a single time. This chain uses TRBV18 with TRBJ2-2, with a weak D call TRBD1 (7 bases). In germline, CDR1 is KGHSH, CDR2 LQKENI. Between the trimmed V and J ends, which lost 5 bases and 6 bases, there was a span of 16 bases. The CDR3 runs to 15 residues. This CDR3 reads CASSTNRGGAGELFF. Here the CDR3 DNA reads TGTGCCAGCTCAACTAACAGGGGAGGCGCCGGGGAGCTGTTTTTT.

The V call is TRBV21-1, the J call TRBJ1-6; the DNA was not used to check the table's D call, TRBD1. TRBV21-1 counts as a pseudogene. This CDR3 has 14 amino acids. For the CDR3, the DNA is TGTGCCAGCAGCAAAGCGGGGGACAGGGTGACCCTCCACTTT. This codes for CASSKAGDRVTLHF.

This chain uses TRBV5-1 with TRBJ2-1, with 14 bases aligning to TRBD2. J lost 6 bases, V lost 1 base, and 3 bases had no gene match. The CDR3 sequence is 16 residues long. Germline assignment: CDR1 SGHRS and CDR2 YFSETQ. CDR3 amino acids: CASSLPGLAGVNEQFF. In nucleotides, the CDR3 is TGCGCCAGCAGCTTGCCGGGACTAGCGGGGGTCAATGAGCAGTTCTTC.

The chain employs TRBV5-4 and TRBJ2-7, with D perhaps matching TRBD1 (5 bases). The CDR3 is 14 residues long. Germline V gives CDR1 SGHNT, CDR2 YYREEE (reference sequence). The ends were cut back, 2 bases at V and 2 bases at J, with 11 bases in the middle. CDR3 sequence reads: CASSFGAAPYEQYF. CDR3 DNA: TGTGCCAGCAGCTTTGGGGCGGCCCCCTACGAGCAGTACTTC.

The genes are TRBV6-1 and TRBJ2-7, with 9 bases that match TRBD2. The length of the CDR3 is 16 residues. Trimming removed 2 bases from V and 7 bases from J; junction bases left unmatched: 12. Germline CDR1 and CDR2: MNHNS and SASEGT. The CDR3 is CASSEFAAGGPREQYV. The CDR3 DNA follows: TGTGCCAGCAGTGAATTCGCGGCGGGGGGGCCGAGGGAGCAGTACGTC.

The chain uses TRBV7-9 and TRBJ1-4; 8 bases fit TRBD1. The V and J ends lost 5 bases and 0 bases, in that order; junction bases with no gene match: 11. The germline CDR1 and CDR2 sequences are SEHNR and FQNEAQ (reference sequence). The CDR3 sequence is 18 residues long. The CDR3 region has the DNA TGTGCCAGCAGCCCTGGGGACAGGCTAAGAGCAACTAATGAAAAACTGTTTTTT. Its protein is CASSPGDRLRATNEKLFF.

The chain joins TRBV5-1 to TRBJ2-7; 8 bases fit TRBD1. Germline CDR1 SGHRS, CDR2 YFSETQ. V trimming: 4 bases; J trimming: 3 bases; junction bases outside the gene matches: 12. CDR3 size: 16 residues. Here the CDR3 DNA reads TGCGCCAGCAGCCAAAGACAGGGGTGCTACTACTACGAGCAGTACGTC. This translates into CASSQRQGCYYYEQYV.

The DNA of the CDR3 is TGTGCCAGCAGTGTCAGTTTGGGAGGGTATGAGCAGTTCTTC. Its protein is CASSVSLGGYEQFF. This rearrangement joins TRBV6-4 to TRBJ2-1; 7 bases are a match to TRBD2. CDR1 MRHNA and CDR2 SNTAGT come from the germline V gene. The CDR3 length is 14 residues. V shed 4 bases and J 8 bases; nucleotides not matched to a gene: 8.

The chain uses TRBV11-1 and TRBJ2-1; TRBD2 is a possible D gene (7 bases). The CDR3 consists of 16 residues. The germline V gene has CDR1 SGHAT and CDR2 FQDESV (reference sequence). V lost 1 base to trimming and J lost 0 bases, with 10 bases between them. In nucleotides, the CDR3 is TGTGCCAGCAGCTTAGAGGGGGGGAGCTCCTACAATGAGCAGTTCTTC. Residues: CASSLEGGSSYNEQFF.